A single T cell receptor beta chain is shown here with its context. Its antigen is unidentified. This entry comes from a study of CD8 T cells in Susac syndrome. The study's findings and limits: The study admitted that it had a relatively small number of individuals in its TCR sequencing and HLA analysis.

The RNA input was roughly 0.5 to 1 ug, and it was reverse transcribed with random hexamers. A multiplex approach, immunoSEQ multiplex PCR, amplified TCR beta CDR3 across 54 Vbeta and 13 Jbeta. TCRdb analysed the immunoSEQ multiplex PCR reads with MiXCR anew, one entry per CDR3 protein. Found here are some 180,000 distinct CDR3 sequences, about 94% of them singletons; the top ten hold around 0.1%. TEMRA cells were FACS-enriched, unlike CD8+ and CD4+ T cells, which were negatively isolated. CDR1 is SGHRS and CDR2 is YFSETQ in the germline V gene. The CDR3 is made up of 14 amino acids. With 3 bases removed from V and 8 bases from J, the gap between germline ends came to 14 bases.

The specimen sequenced was CD4+ T cells from PBMCs. The J gene is TRBJ1-4, the V gene TRBV5-1; D might be TRBD1 (5 bases). The source is a human donor in good health. The CDR3 DNA follows: TGCGCCAGCAGCTGGGACCGGGGACGGGAAAAACTGTTTTTT. This codes for CASSWDRGREKLFF.